The clone carrying this T cell receptor beta chain was recorded at least ten times. Germline CDR1 reads SNHLY; CDR2 reads FYNNEI. CDR3 size: 14 residues. The trim removed 4 bases at V and 1 base at J, leaving 3 bases unmatched. TCR beta CDR3 region amplification was performed from RNA transcripts. Carried out on the TCR CDR3, a first-round RT-PCR used the HTBI primer set. TCRdb ran MiXCR on the multiplex PCR reads and lists one entry per CDR3 protein. The repertoire holds some 460,000 distinct CDR3 sequences, with roughly 14% as singletons. The sample belongs to a study of T cells in Graves' hyperthyroidism and ophthalmopathy.

Sequences were obtained from blood. This receptor was obtained from a woman between 18 and 30 years old with Graves' hyperthyroidism. The chain joins TRBV2 to TRBJ2-5; 7 bases match TRBD2. The CDR3 sequence: CASSGGTIQETQYF. The CDR3 DNA reads as TGTGCCAGCAGTGGGGGGACTATCCAAGAGACCCAGTACTTC.